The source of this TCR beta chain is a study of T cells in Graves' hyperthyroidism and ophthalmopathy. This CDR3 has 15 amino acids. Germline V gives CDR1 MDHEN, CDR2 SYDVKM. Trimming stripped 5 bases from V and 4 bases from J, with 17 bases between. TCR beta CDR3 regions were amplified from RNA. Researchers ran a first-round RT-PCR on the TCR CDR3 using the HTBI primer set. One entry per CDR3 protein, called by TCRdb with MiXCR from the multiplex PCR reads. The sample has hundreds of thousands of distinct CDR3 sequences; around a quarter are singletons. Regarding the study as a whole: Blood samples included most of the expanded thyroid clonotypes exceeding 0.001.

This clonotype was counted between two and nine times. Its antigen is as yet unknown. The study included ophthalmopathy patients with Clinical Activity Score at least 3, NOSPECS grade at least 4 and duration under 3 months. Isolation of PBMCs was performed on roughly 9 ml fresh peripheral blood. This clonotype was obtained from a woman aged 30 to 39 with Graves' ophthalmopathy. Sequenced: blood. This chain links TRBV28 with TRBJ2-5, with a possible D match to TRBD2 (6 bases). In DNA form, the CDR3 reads TGTGCCAGCAGTCCACCACGGGAGCCGGGAGAGACCCAGTACTTC. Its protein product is CASSPPREPGETQYF.